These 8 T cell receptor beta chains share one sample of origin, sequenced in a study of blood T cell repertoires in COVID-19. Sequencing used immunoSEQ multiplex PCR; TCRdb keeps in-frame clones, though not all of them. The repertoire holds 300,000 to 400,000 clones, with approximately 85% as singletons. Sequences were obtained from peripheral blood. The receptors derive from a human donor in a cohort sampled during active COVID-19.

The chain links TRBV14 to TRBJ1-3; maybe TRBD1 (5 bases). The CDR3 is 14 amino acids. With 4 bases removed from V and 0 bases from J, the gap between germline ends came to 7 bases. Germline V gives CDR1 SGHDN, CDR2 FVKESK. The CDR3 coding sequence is TGTGCCAGCAGCCCGGACATCTCTGGAAACACCATATATTTT. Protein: CASSPDISGNTIYF. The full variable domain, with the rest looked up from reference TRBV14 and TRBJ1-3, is EAGVTQFPSHSVIEKGQTVTLRCDPISGHDNLYWYRRVMGKEIKFLLHFVKESKQDESGMPNNRFLAERTGGTYSTLKVQPAELEDSGVYFCASSPDISGNTIYFGEGSWLTVV.

The CDR3 sequence: CASSWGDTYNEQFF. In DNA, the CDR3 is TGCGCCAGCAGCTGGGGGGATACCTACAATGAGCAGTTCTTC. The chain employs TRBV5-1 and TRBJ2-1; possibly TRBD2 for D (6 bases). Germline V gene sequence: CDR1 SGHRS, CDR2 YFSETQ. The CDR3 is 14 amino acids. V lost 3 bases and J 2 bases, leaving 9 bases between the germline ends.

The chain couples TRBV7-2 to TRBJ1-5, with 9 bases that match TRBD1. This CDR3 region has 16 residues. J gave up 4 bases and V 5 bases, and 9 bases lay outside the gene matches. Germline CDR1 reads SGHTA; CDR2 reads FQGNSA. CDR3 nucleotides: TGTGCCAGCAGCGCTCCGGACAGGGGACGGAATCAGCCCCAGCATTTT. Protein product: CASSAPDRGRNQPQHF.

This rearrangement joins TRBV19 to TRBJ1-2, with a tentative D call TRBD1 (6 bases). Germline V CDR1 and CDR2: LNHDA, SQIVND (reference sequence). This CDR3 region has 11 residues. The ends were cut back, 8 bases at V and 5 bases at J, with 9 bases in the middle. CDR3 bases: TGTGCCAGTGAAGGGGGTTATGGCTACACCTTC. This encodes CASEGGYGYTF.

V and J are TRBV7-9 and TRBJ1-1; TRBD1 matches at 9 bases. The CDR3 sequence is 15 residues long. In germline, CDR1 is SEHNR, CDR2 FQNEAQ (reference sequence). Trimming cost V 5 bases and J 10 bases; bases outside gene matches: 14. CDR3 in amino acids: CASSLPGQGVGVAFF. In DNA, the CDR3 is TGTGCCAGCAGCCTCCCGGGACAGGGAGTAGGTGTAGCTTTCTTT.

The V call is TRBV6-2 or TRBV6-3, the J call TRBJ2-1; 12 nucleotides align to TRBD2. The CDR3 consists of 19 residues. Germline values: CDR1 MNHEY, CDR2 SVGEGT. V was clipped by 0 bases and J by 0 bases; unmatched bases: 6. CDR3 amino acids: CASSYSASGGASSYNEQFF. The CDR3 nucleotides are TGTGCCAGCAGTTACTCGGCTAGCGGGGGGGCCTCCTCCTACAATGAGCAGTTCTTC.

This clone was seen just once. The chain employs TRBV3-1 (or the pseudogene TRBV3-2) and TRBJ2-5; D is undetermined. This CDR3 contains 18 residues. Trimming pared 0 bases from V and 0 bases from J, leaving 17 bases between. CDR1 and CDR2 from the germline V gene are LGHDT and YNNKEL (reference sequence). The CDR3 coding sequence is TGTGCCAGCAGCCAAGATCGGCACAGCCCTACGTACCAAGAGACCCAGTACTTC. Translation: CASSQDRHSPTYQETQYF.

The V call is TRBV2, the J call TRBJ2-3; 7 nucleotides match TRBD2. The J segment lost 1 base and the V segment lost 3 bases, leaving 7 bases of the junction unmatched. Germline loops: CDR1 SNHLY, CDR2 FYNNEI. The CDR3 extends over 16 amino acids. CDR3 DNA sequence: TGTGCCAGCAGTGATGGGGGGGAAGTGGGCACAGATACGCAGTATTTT. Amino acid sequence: CASSDGGEVGTDTQYF.